One sample yielded the 23 T cell receptor beta chains listed below, sequenced in a study of CD4 T cells in relation to SARS-CoV-2 and coronaviruses. This table comes from immunoSEQ multiplex PCR, and its TCRdb copy is limited to in-frame clones, with some not included. The repertoire holds around 35,000 clones, more than 65% seen once, with 4.5% in the top ten. Antigens for these TCRs are unknown. The material sequenced was naive CD4+ T cells from PBMCs, cultured in vitro. Indicated subset: naive CD4+ T cells isolated by negative enrichment. The receptors here all came from an adult with COVID-19.

The chain has TRBV5-1 and TRBJ2-5; 12 bases match TRBD2. V lost 2 bases to trimming and J lost 4 bases; unmatched junction nucleotides: 3. This CDR3 contains 15 residues. Germline-derived CDR1 and CDR2 are SGHRS and YFSETQ. The CDR3 spells CASSFLAGGGETQYF. DNA for the CDR3: TGCGCCAGCAGCTTCCTAGCGGGAGGGGGAGAGACCCAGTACTTC.

The V call is TRBV10-1, the J call TRBJ2-3; D not resolved. Germline assignment: CDR1 WNHNN and CDR2 SYGVQD (reference sequence). The length of the CDR3 is 16 residues. With 0 bases removed from V and 0 bases from J, the gap between germline ends came to 10 bases. Written as DNA, the CDR3 is TGCGCCAGCAGTGAGTCTGGCTGTTTTAGCACAGATACGCAGTATTTT. This translates into CASSESGCFSTDTQYF.

The chain uses TRBV7-9 and TRBJ2-7; possibly TRBD2 for D (6 bases). The length of the CDR3 is 13 residues. Trimming stripped 1 base from V and 4 bases from J, with 8 bases between. The V gene's germline CDR1 is SEHNR and CDR2 FQNEAQ (reference sequence). CDR3 in amino acids: CASSLGDSYEQYF. The CDR3 DNA sequence: TGTGCCAGCAGCTTAGGGGACTCTTACGAGCAGTACTTC.

The chain links TRBV3-1 (or the pseudogene TRBV3-2) to TRBJ2-5; a weak D match, TRBD2 (7 bases). Germline V lookup: CDR1 LGHDT, CDR2 YNNKEL (reference sequence). The CDR3 consists of 18 residues. Trimming shortened V by 1 base and J by 0 bases, and 18 bases separated the two germline ends. In nucleotides, the CDR3 is TGTGCCAGCAGCCAAGTAATGTCGGTAGGGGGGGACCAAGAGACCCAGTACTTC. Its translation: CASSQVMSVGGDQETQYF.

V and J are TRBV7-3 and TRBJ2-6; 10 nucleotides align to TRBD1. The length of the CDR3 is 18 residues. CDR1 and CDR2 from the germline V gene are SGHTA and FQGTGA. The junction had 4 bases not matched to a gene; V was cut back by 1 base and J by 1 base. This CDR3 is CASSLSWTGGSGANVLTF. The CDR3 DNA follows: TGTGCCAGCAGCTTAAGTTGGACAGGGGGGTCTGGGGCCAACGTCCTGACTTTC.

This clone appeared a single time. This sequence joins TRBV28 and TRBJ2-1, with 11 positions matching TRBD2. V trimming: 6 bases; J trimming: 5 bases; junction bases outside the gene matches: 12. The CDR3 is 17 residues long. Germline lookup yields CDR1 MDHEN and CDR2 SYDVKM. The CDR3 loop is CASRELAGDIRHNEQFF. The CDR3 nucleotides are TGTGCCAGCAGGGAACTAGCGGGAGACATCAGACACAATGAGCAGTTCTTC.

The gene calls are TRBV5-5 and TRBJ2-5; D gene ambiguous. V was pared by 0 bases and J by 1 base, with 7 bases between. Looked up from germline, CDR1 is SGHKS and CDR2 is YYEKEE (reference sequence). CDR3 length: 14 amino acids. The CDR3: CASSLVAAQETQYF. The CDR3 region has the DNA TGTGCCAGCAGCTTGGTGGCGGCCCAAGAGACCCAGTACTTC.

The rearrangement links TRBV18 to TRBJ2-5, with D hard to call. The CDR3 runs to 14 residues. V was pared by 3 bases and J by 3 bases, with 11 bases between. CDR1 KGHSH and CDR2 LQKENI come from the germline V gene. Here the CDR3 DNA reads TGTGCCAGCTCACCCGGTGAATCAGAAGAGACCCAGTACTTC. Amino acid sequence: CASSPGESEETQYF.

There are a few counts of this clone. The chain joins TRBV11-3 to TRBJ2-1; 10 bases map to TRBD2. CDR1 SGHNT and CDR2 YENEEA come from the germline V gene. The CDR3 length is 15 residues. The V gene end was trimmed by 2 bases and the J gene end by 6 bases; junction bases not matched to a gene: 4. This CDR3 reads CASSLRLAGVNEQFF. CDR3 bases: TGTGCCAGCAGCTTACGACTAGCGGGCGTCAATGAGCAGTTCTTC.

The rearrangement joins TRBV6-2 or TRBV6-3 to TRBJ2-3, with a possible D match to TRBD2 (6 bases). With 2 bases removed from V and 3 bases from J, the gap between germline ends came to 15 bases. CDR1 and CDR2 (germline): MNHEY, SVGEGT. There are 16 residues in the CDR3. CDR3 sequence (DNA): TGTGCCAGCAGTTACGGTAGCGGTCTTGGAACAGATACGCAGTATTTT. Its protein is CASSYGSGLGTDTQYF.

This chain connects TRBV2 to TRBJ1-4, with a tentative D call TRBD1 (5 bases). V lost 2 bases, J lost 5 bases, and 9 bases lay in between. The CDR3 has 14 amino acids. From germline, CDR1 is SNHLY and CDR2 FYNNEI. The CDR3 bases are TGTGCCAGCAGTGAATGGGGGGGGAATGAAAAACTGTTTTTT. Protein: CASSEWGGNEKLFF.

This clone was recorded only once. This chain connects TRBV19 to TRBJ2-7; D gene uncertain. Germline V gene sequence: CDR1 LNHDA, CDR2 SQIVND (reference sequence). CDR3 length equals 14 residues. Trimming removed 5 bases at V and 1 base at J, with 12 bases between. CDR3 bases: TGTGCCAGTAGTCTCGAGCGATTATCCTACGAGCAGTACTTC. Its translation is CASSLERLSYEQYF.

The rearrangement joins TRBV10-1 to TRBJ1-3; no firm D call. CDR1 and CDR2 from the germline V gene are WNHNN and SYGVQD (reference sequence). Trimming stripped 2 bases from V and 2 bases from J, with 7 bases between. CDR3 length: 14 amino acids. The CDR3 DNA follows: TGCGCCAGCAGTGAGCCCTATACTGGAAACACCATATATTTT. It yields the protein CASSEPYTGNTIYF.

Only one count was recorded for this clone. The rearrangement links TRBV6-5 to TRBJ2-2; D is unclear. V was clipped by 4 bases and J by 2 bases, with 5 bases between them. Germline assignment: CDR1 MNHEY and CDR2 SVGAGI. This CDR3 has 13 amino acids. This chain's CDR3 is CASSLGNTGELFF. The CDR3, as DNA: TGTGCCAGCAGTTTGGGTAACACCGGGGAGCTGTTTTTT.

The rearrangement joins TRBV11-3 to TRBJ2-1; D is undetermined. V was pared by 0 bases and J by 5 bases, with 11 bases between. Germline CDR1 reads SGHNT; CDR2 reads YENEEA. CDR3 length: 15 amino acids. CDR3 sequence reads: CASSLEGPENNEQFF. As DNA, the CDR3 is TGTGCCAGCAGCTTAGAGGGTCCGGAAAACAATGAGCAGTTCTTC.

The V gene is TRBV5-4, the J gene TRBJ2-1, with 9 bases identical to TRBD2. Germline V lookup: CDR1 SGHNT, CDR2 YYREEE (reference sequence). V was clipped by 6 bases and J by 5 bases; unmatched bases: 9. The CDR3 spans 15 residues. This CDR3 is CASTFGGGRDNEQFF. Here the CDR3 DNA reads TGTGCCAGCACCTTCGGTGGCGGGAGGGACAATGAGCAGTTCTTC.

The J gene is TRBJ2-3, the V gene TRBV3-1 (or the pseudogene TRBV3-2); 9 nucleotides match TRBD2. Unmatched junction bases numbered 10, after V lost 0 bases and J lost 6 bases. From germline, CDR1 is LGHDT and CDR2 YNNKEL (reference sequence). This CDR3 comprises 17 residues. In DNA form, the CDR3 reads TGTGCCAGCAGCCAAGATCTGGCTAGCGGGGTTACGGATACGCAGTATTTT. This gives the protein CASSQDLASGVTDTQYF.

The chain links TRBV5-1 to TRBJ2-5; a weak D match, TRBD1 (5 bases). The CDR3 sequence is 15 residues long. The germline V gene has CDR1 SGHRS and CDR2 YFSETQ. Trimming removed 0 bases from V and 2 bases from J, with 11 bases in between. This CDR3 reads CASSLESRQQETQYF. CDR3 coding DNA: TGCGCCAGCAGCTTGGAGTCGAGACAGCAAGAGACCCAGTACTTC.

V and J are TRBV29-1 and TRBJ2-1; D gene uncertain. This CDR3 is built from 11 residues. V was clipped by 7 bases and J by 8 bases, with 12 bases between them. CDR1 SQVTM and CDR2 ANQGSEA come from the germline V gene. CDR3 in amino acids: CSAVPGYEQFF. CDR3 nucleotides: TGCAGCGCCGTCCCCGGCTATGAGCAGTTCTTC.

The CDR3 sequence is CASSLTSGRSTDTQYF. CDR3 nucleotides: TGTGCCAGTAGTCTGACTAGCGGGCGGAGCACAGATACGCAGTATTTT. This chain links TRBV19 with TRBJ2-3; 10 nucleotides match TRBD2. Germline CDR1 LNHDA, CDR2 SQIVND (reference sequence). This CDR3 is 16 amino acids long. After removal of 5 bases from V and 0 bases from J, the junction contained 5 bases not matched to a gene.

CDR3 sequence reads: CASSLLGQGYNEQFF. In DNA form, the CDR3 reads TGTGCCAGCAGTTTATTGGGACAGGGGTACAATGAGCAGTTCTTC. J is TRBJ2-1 and V is TRBV28; 10 bases match TRBD1. CDR3 size: 15 residues. The junction had 1 base not matched to a gene; V was cut back by 1 base and J by 4 bases. Germline CDR1 is MDHEN and CDR2 is SYDVKM.

The J gene is TRBJ2-3, the V gene TRBV7-3; 10 bases align to TRBD2. Germline CDR1 SGHTA, CDR2 FQGTGA. There are 14 residues in the CDR3. V was pared by 4 bases and J by 3 bases, with 1 base of the junction left unmatched. The CDR3 loop reads CASSSAGGTDTQYF. CDR3 DNA sequence: TGTGCCAGCAGCTCAGCGGGAGGGACAGATACGCAGTATTTT.

This chain links TRBV29-1 with TRBJ2-1; D possibly uses TRBD1 or TRBD2 (5 bases each). V lost 0 bases, J lost 2 bases, and 14 bases lay in between. The CDR3 is 16 amino acids. CDR1 and CDR2 (germline): SQVTM, ANQGSEA. The CDR3 nucleotides are TGCAGCGTTGAAGATCCGGGGCGGGCAACCTACAATGAGCAGTTCTTC. Translation: CSVEDPGRATYNEQFF.